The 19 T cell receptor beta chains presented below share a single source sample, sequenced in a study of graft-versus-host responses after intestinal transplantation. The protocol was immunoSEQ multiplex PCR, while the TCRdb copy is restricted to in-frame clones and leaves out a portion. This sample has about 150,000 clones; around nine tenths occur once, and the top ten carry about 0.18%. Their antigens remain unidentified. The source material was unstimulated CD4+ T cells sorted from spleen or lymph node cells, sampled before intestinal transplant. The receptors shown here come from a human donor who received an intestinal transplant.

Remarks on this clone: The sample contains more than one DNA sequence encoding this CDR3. CDR3 DNA: TGTGCCAGCAGTTTATCGGGCGGTTACGAGCAGTACTTC. Translating it yields CASSLSGGYEQYF. The chain uses TRBV27 and TRBJ2-7, with D unclear. Deletions cut 0 bases from V and 4 bases from J, with 7 bases between. CDR1 and CDR2 (germline): MNHEY, SMNVEV (reference sequence). There are 13 residues in the CDR3.

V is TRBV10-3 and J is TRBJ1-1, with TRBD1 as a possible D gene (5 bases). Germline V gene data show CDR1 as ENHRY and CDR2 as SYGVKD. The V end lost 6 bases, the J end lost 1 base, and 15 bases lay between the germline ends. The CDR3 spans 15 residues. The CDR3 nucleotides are TGTGCCATCAGGTCCTCCGGGACGGCGAACACTGAAGCTTTCTTT. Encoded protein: CAIRSSGTANTEAFF.

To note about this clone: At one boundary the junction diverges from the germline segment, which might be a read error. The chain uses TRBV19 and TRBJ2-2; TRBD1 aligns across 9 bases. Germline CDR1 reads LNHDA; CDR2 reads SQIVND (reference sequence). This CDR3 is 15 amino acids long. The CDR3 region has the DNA TGTGCTAGTAAAAGGGACAGGGTTAACACCGGGGAGCTGTTTTTT. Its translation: CASKRDRVNTGELFF.

CDR3 nucleotide sequence: TGCGCCAGCAGCCTGCTAGAGCCCCGCCTCTCCGAGCAGTACTTC. Translation: CASSLLEPRLSEQYF. This sequence joins TRBV5-1 and TRBJ2-7; D gene ambiguous. The germline V gene encodes CDR1 SGHRS and CDR2 YFSETQ. Trimming removed 4 bases from V and 6 bases from J, with 20 bases in between. The CDR3 has 15 amino acids.

The CDR3: CASSLGLAGVAYEQYF. The CDR3 nucleotides are TGTGCCAGCAGCTTGGGGCTAGCGGGCGTCGCCTACGAGCAGTACTTC. V and J are TRBV5-5 and TRBJ2-7, with 8 bases fitting TRBD2. There are 16 residues in the CDR3. V lost 0 bases to trimming and J lost 2 bases; unmatched junction nucleotides: 7. Looked up from germline, CDR1 is SGHKS and CDR2 is YYEKEE (reference sequence).

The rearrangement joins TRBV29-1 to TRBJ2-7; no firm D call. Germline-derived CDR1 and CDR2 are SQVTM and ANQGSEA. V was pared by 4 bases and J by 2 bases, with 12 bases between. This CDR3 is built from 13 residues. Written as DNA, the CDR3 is TGCAGCGTTGCAGAGAGTCCTCCCTACGAGCAGTACTTC. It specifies CSVAESPPYEQYF.

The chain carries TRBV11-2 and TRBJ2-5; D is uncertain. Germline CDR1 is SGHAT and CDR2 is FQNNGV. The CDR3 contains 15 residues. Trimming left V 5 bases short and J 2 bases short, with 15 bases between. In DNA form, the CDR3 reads TGTGCCAGCAGCCCCACCGTGGCGACTCAAGAGACCCAGTACTTC. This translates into CASSPTVATQETQYF. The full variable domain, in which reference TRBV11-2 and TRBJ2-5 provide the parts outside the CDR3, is EAGVAQSPRYKIIEKRQSVAFWCNPISGHATLYWYQQILGQGPKLLIQFQNNGVVDDSQLPKDRFSAERLKGVDSTLKIQPAKLEDSAVYLCASSPTVATQETQYFGPGTRLLVL.

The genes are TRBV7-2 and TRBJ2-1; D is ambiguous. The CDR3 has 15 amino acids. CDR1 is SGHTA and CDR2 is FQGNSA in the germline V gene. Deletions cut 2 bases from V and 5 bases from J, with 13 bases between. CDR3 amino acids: CASSLWNGRNNEQFF. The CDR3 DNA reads TGTGCCAGCAGCTTATGGAATGGCAGGAACAATGAGCAGTTCTTC.

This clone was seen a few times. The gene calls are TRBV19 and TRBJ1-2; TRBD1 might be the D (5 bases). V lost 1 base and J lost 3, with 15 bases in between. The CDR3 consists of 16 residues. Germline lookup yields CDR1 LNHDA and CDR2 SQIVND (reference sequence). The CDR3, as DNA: TGTGCCAGTAGTATAGTTCCGGGGCGGGGAGACTATGGCTACACCTTC. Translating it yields CASSIVPGRGDYGYTF.

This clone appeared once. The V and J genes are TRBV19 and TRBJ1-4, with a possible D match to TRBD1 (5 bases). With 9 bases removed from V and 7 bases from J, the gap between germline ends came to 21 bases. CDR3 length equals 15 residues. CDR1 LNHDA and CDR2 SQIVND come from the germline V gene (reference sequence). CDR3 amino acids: CASTNGGNGGEKLFF. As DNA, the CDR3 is TGTGCCAGCACCAACGGAGGAAACGGGGGTGAAAAACTGTTTTTT.

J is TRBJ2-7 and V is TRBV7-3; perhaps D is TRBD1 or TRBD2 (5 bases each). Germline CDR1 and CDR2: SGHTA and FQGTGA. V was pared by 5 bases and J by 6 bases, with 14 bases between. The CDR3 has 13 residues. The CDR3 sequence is CASSPAGAGEQYF. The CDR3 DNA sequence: TGTGCCAGCAGCCCCGCCGGGGCGGGCGAGCAGTACTTC.

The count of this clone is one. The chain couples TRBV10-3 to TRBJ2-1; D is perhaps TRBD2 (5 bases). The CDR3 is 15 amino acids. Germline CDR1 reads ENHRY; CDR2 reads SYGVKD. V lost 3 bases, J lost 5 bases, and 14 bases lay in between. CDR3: CAISEPRGLDNEQFF. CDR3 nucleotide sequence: TGTGCCATCAGTGAACCCCGAGGACTCGACAATGAGCAGTTCTTC.

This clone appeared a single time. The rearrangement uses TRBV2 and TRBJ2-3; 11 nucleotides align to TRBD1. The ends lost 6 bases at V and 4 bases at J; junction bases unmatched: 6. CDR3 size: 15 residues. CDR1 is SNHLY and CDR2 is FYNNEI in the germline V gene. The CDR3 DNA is TGTGCCAGCAGCAGGACAGGGGGCGCCCCAGATACGCAGTATTTT. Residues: CASSRTGGAPDTQYF.

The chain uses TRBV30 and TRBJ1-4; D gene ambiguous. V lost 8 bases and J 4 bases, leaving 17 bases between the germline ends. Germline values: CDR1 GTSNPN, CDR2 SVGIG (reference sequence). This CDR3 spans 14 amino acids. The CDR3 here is CAAGKGHDNEKLFF. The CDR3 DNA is TGTGCCGCTGGTAAAGGGCATGATAATGAAAAACTGTTTTTT.

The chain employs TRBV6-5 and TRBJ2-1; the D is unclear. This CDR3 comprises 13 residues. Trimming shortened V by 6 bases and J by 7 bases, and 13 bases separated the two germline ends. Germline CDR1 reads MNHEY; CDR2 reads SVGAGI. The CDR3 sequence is CASRPTNGNEQFF. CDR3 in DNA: TGTGCCAGCAGACCCACAAACGGAAATGAGCAGTTCTTC.

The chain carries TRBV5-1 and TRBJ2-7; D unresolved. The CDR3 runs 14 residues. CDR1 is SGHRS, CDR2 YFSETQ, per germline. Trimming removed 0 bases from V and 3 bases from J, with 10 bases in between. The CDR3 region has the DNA TGCGCCAGCAGCTTGGGTGCCAGGCGCTACGAGCAGTACTTC. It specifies CASSLGARRYEQYF.

CDR3 nucleotides: TGTGCCAGCAGCAAGAGCAGGGGGCACTACGAGCAGTACTTC. This encodes CASSKSRGHYEQYF. The V call is TRBV27, the J call TRBJ2-7; 8 bases are shared with TRBD1. Germline loops: CDR1 MNHEY, CDR2 SMNVEV (reference sequence). With 6 bases clipped from V and 3 bases from J, the junction kept 7 bases outside the gene matches. CDR3 size: 14 residues.

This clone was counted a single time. The CDR3 reads CASSELTLGSNQPQHF. Written as DNA, the CDR3 is TGTGCCAGCAGTGAATTGACCCTAGGCAGCAATCAGCCCCAGCATTTT. The V gene is TRBV2, the J gene TRBJ1-5; no reliable D call. The CDR3 totals 16 residues. The V end lost 2 bases, the J end lost 1 base, and 12 bases lay between the germline ends. The germline gives CDR1 SNHLY, CDR2 FYNNEI.

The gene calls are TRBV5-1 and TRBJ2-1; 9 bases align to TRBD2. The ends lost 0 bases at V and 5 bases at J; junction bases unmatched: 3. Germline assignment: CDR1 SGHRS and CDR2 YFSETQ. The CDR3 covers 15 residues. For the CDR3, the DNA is TGCGCCAGCAGCTTGGTCCTAGCGGGACACAATGAGCAGTTCTTC. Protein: CASSLVLAGHNEQFF.